This T cell receptor beta chain was identified during a study of blood T cell repertoires in COVID-19. Study-wide context: Samples of COVID-19 (acute and convalescent) were obtained from the United States, Italy and Spain. T cells, B-cell-depleted T cells, or PBMCs supplied cDNA or gDNA.

Germline V gene lookup returns CDR1 LGHNA and CDR2 YNFKEQ. The V segment lost 0 bases and the J segment 4 bases; nucleotides outside the gene matches: 11. The CDR3 spans 18 residues. In the authors' workflow: Estimated nucleated cell counts came from reference gene primer amplification. Produced via immunoSEQ multiplex PCR; TCRdb's table is partial and in-frame only. That table furnishes V, J and clone size, whereas the DNA furnished D and trimming. The sample includes 200,000 to 300,000 clones, under 90% seen only once; the top ten take around 4%. The sequenced material came from peripheral blood. The chain combines TRBV4-2 with TRBJ2-1, with 8 positions matching TRBD2. The receptor comes from a man in his 60s with acute or convalescent COVID-19. CDR3 region: CASSQDSAWGLEYNEQFF. The DNA of the CDR3 is TGTGCCAGCAGCCAAGATAGCGCTTGGGGACTAGAATACAATGAGCAGTTCTTC.